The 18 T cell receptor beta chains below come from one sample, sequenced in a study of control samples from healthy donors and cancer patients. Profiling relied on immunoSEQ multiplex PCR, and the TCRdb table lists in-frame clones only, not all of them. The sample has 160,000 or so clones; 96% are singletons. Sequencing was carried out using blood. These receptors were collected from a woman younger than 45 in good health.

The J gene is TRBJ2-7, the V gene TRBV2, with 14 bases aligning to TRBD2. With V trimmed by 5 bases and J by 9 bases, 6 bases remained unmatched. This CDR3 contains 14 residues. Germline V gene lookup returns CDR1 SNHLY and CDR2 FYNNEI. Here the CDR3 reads CASSPGLAGAAQYF. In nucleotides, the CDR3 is TGTGCCAGCAGTCCGGGACTAGCGGGAGCGGCGCAGTACTTC.

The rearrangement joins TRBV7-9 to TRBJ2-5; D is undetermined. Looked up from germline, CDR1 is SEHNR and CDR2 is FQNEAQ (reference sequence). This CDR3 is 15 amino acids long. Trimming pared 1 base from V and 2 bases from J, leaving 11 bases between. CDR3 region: CASSLVQLAQETQYF. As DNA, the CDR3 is TGTGCCAGCAGCTTAGTACAGCTTGCGCAAGAGACCCAGTACTTC. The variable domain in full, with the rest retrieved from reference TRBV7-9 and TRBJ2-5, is DTGVSQNPRHKITKRGQNVTFRCDPISEHNRLYWYRQTLGQGPEFLTYFQNEAQLEKSRLLSDRFSAERPKGSFSTLEIQRTEQGDSAMYLCASSLVQLAQETQYFGPGTRLLVL.

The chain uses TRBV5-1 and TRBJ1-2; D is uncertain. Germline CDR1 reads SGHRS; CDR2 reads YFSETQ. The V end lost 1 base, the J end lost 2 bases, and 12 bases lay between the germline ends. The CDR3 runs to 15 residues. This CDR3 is CASSLTTGNNYGYTF. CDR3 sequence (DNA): TGCGCCAGCAGCTTGACGACGGGGAACAACTATGGCTACACCTTC. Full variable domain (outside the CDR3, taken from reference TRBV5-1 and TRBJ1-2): KAGVTQTPRYLIKTRGQQVTLSCSPISGHRSVSWYQQTPGQGLQFLFEYFSETQRNKGNFPGRFSGRQFSNSRSEMNVSTLELGDSALYLCASSLTTGNNYGYTFGSGTRLTVV.

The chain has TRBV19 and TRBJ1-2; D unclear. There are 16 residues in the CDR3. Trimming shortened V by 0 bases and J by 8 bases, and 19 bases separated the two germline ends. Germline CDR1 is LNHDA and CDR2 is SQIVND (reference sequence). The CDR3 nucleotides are TGTGCCAGTAGTATAGATATATTCCGGGTCCAAAGCGGCTACACCTTC. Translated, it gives CASSIDIFRVQSGYTF.

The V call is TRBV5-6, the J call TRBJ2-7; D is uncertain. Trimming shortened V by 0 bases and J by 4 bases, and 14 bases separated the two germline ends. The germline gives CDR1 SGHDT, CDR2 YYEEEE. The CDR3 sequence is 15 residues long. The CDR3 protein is CASSLAGLLRYEQYF. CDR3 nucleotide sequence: TGTGCCAGCAGCTTGGCCGGCCTATTGAGGTACGAGCAGTACTTC.

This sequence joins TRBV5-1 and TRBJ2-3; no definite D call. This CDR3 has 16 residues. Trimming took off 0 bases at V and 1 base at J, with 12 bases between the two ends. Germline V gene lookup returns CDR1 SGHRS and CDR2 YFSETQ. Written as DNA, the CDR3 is TGCGCCAGCAGCTTGGCTCAAGGGCAGCGCACAGATACGCAGTATTTT. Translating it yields CASSLAQGQRTDTQYF.

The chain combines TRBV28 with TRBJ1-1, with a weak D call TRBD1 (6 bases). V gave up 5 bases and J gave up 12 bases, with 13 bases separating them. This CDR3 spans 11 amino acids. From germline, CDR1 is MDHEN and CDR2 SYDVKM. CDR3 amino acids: CASSPRGQTFF. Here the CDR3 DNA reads TGTGCCAGCAGTCCCCGGGGGCAAACTTTCTTT.

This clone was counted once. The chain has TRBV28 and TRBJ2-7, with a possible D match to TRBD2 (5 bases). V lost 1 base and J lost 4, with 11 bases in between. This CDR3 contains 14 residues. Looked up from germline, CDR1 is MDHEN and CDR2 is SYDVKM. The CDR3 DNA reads TGTGCCAGCAGTTTATCCCCGGACTTGTACGAGCAGTACTTC. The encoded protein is CASSLSPDLYEQYF.

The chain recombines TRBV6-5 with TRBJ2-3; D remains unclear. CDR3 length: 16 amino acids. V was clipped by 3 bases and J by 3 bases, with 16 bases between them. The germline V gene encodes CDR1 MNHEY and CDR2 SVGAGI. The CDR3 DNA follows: TGTGCCAGCAGTTATCCCCCCAGGCAGAAAACAGATACGCAGTATTTT. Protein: CASSYPPRQKTDTQYF.

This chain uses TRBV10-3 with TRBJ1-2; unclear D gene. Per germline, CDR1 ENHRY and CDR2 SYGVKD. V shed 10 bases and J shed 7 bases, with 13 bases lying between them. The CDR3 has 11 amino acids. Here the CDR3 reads CATSEARGYTF. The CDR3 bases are TGTGCCACCAGCGAGGCTCGTGGCTACACCTTC.

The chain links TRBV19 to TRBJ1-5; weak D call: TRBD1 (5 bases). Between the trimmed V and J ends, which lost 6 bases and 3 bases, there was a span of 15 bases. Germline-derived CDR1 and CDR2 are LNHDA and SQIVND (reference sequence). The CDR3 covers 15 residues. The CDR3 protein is CASSPGLSVNQPQHF. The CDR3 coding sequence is TGTGCCAGTAGCCCGGGACTTTCGGTCAATCAGCCCCAGCATTTT.

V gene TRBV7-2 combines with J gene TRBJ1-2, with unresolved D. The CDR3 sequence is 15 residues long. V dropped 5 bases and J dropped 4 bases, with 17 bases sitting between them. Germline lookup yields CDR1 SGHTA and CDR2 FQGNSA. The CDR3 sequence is CASSLMRQSPYGYTF. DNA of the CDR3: TGTGCCAGCAGCCTCATGAGGCAATCTCCCTATGGCTACACCTTC.

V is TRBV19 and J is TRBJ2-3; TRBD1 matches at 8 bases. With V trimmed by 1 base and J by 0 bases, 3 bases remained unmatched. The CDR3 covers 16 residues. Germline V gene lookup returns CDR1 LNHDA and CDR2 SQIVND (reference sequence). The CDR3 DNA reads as TGTGCCAGTAGTATAGTCCCAGGGGGCAGCACAGATACGCAGTATTTT. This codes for CASSIVPGGSTDTQYF.

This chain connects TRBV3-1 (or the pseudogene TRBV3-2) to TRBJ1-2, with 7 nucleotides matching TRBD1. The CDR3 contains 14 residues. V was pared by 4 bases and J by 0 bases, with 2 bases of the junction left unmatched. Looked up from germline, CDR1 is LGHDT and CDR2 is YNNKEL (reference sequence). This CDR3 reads CASSRDSSNYGYTF. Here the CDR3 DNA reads TGTGCCAGCAGCCGGGACAGCTCTAACTATGGCTACACCTTC.

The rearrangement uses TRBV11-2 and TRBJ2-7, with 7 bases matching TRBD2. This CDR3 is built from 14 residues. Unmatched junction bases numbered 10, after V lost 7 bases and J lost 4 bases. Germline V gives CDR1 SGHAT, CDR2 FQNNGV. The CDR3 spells CASIEGRGLYEQYF. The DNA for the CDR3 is TGTGCCAGCATAGAAGGGAGGGGCCTGTACGAGCAGTACTTC.

The CDR3 DNA reads TGTGCCAGCAGCTTTCCACGCCCCCCGGACCAAGACACCGGGGAGCTGTTTTTT. Translation gives CASSFPRPPDQDTGELFF. The chain employs TRBV11-2 and TRBJ2-2; no clear D gene. This CDR3 comprises 18 residues. CDR1 is SGHAT, CDR2 FQNNGV, per germline. The germline V and J ends were trimmed by 3 bases and 3 bases, with 20 bases remaining between them.

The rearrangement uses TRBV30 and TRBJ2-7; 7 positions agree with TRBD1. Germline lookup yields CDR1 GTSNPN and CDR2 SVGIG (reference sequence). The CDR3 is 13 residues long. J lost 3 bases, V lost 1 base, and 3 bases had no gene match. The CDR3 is CAWSEDRYYEQYF. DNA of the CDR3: TGTGCCTGGAGTGAGGACAGGTACTACGAGCAGTACTTC.

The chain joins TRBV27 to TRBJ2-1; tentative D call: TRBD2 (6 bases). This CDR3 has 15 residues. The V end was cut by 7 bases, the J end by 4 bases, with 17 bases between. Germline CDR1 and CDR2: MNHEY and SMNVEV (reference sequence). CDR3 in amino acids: CASTVGGAGYNEQFF. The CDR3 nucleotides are TGTGCCAGCACCGTAGGAGGGGCCGGTTACAATGAGCAGTTCTTC.